This T cell receptor beta chain appears in the sequencing data of a study of control samples from healthy donors and cancer patients. Clones were sequenced by immunoSEQ multiplex PCR, and TCRdb holds only the in-frame ones, with some missing. The sample records about 130,000 clones, less than 90% being singletons. The specimen was blood. This clonotype was obtained from a man aged 18 to 35 in good health.

The CDR3 region has the DNA TGCGCCAGCAGTGGACTAGCGGGAGCCGGTGAGCAGTTCTTC. Its protein is CASSGLAGAGEQFF. The V call is TRBV10-1, the J call TRBJ2-1; 12 positions agree with TRBD2. The length of the CDR3 is 14 residues. Germline-derived CDR1 and CDR2 are WNHNN and SYGVQD (reference sequence). V was pared by 4 bases and J by 9 bases, with 4 bases of the junction left unmatched.